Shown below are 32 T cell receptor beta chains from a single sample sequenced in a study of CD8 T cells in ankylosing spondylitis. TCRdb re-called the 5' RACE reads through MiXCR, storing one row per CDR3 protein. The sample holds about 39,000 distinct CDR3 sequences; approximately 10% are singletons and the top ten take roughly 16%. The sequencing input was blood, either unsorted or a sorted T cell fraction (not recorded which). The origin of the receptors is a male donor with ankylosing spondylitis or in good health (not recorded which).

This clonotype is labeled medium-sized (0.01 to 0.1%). CDR3 amino acids: CSVQAGANVLTF. CDR3 coding DNA: TGCAGCGTACAAGCTGGGGCCAACGTCCTGACTTTC. This sequence joins TRBV29-1 and TRBJ2-6; D uncertain. CDR3 length: 12 amino acids. CDR1 and CDR2 (germline): SQVTM, ANQGSEA. Trimming removed 6 bases from V and 2 bases from J, with 5 bases in between.

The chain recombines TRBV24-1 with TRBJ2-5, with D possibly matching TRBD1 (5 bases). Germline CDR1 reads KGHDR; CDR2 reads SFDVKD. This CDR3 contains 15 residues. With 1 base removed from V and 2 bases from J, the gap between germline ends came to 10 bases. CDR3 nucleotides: TGTGCCACCAGTGATTTAGCGACAGATCAAGAGACCCAGTACTTC. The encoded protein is CATSDLATDQETQYF.

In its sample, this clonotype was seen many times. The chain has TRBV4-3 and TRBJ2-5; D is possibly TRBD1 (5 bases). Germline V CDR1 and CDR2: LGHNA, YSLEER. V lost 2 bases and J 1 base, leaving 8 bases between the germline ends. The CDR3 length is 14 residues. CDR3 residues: CASSQWGSQETQYF. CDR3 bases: TGCGCCAGCAGCCAATGGGGCAGCCAAGAGACCCAGTACTTC.

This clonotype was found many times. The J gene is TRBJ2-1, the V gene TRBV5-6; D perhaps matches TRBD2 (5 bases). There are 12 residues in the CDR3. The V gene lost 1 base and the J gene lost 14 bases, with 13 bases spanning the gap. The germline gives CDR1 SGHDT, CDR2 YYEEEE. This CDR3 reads CASSLNPGGEFF. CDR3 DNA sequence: TGTGCCAGCAGCTTGAATCCAGGAGGCGAGTTCTTC.

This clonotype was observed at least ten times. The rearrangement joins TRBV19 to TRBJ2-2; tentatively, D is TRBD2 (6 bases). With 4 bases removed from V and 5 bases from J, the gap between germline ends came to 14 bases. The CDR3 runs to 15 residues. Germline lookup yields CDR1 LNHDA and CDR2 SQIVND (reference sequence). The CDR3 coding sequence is TGTGCCAGTAGTAGCACGGGAGATGGAACCGGGGAGCTGTTTTTT. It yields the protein CASSSTGDGTGELFF.

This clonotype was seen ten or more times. The DNA for the CDR3 is TGTGCCAGCAAAGAAGAACTCAATGAGCAGTTCTTC. Amino acid sequence: CASKEELNEQFF. J is TRBJ2-1 and V is TRBV2, with D hard to call. V shed 7 bases and J shed 6 bases, with 10 bases lying between them. CDR1 and CDR2 from the germline V gene are SNHLY and FYNNEI. The CDR3 spans 12 residues.

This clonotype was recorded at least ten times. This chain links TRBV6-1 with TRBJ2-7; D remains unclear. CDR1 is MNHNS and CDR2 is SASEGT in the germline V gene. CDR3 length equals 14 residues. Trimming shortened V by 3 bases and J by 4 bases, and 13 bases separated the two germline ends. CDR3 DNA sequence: TGTGCCAGCAGTGAGCAAGGGAATAATTACGAGCAGTACTTC. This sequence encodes CASSEQGNNYEQYF.

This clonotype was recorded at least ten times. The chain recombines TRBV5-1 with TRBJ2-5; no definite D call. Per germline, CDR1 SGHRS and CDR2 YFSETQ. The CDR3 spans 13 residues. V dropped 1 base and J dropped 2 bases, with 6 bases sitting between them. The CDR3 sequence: CASSLNHQETQYF. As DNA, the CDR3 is TGCGCCAGCAGCTTGAACCATCAAGAGACCCAGTACTTC.

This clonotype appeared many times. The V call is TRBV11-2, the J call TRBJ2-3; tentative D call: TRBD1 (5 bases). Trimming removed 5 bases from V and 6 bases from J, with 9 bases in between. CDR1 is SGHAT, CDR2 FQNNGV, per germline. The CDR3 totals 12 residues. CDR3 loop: CASSGSGDTQYF. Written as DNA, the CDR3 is TGTGCCAGCAGCGGTTCAGGGGATACGCAGTATTTT.

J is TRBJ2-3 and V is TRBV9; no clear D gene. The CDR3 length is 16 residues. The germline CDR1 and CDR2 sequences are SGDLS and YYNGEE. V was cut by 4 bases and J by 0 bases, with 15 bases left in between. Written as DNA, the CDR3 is TGTGCCAGCAGCATATACACCGGAGCTAGCACAGATACGCAGTATTTT. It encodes CASSIYTGASTDTQYF.

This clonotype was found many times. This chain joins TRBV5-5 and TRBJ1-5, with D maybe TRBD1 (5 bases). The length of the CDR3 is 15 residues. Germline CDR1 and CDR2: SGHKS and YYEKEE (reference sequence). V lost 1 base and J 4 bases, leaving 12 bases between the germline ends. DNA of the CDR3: TGTGCCAGCAGCTTGCTCGTATCAGGGAATCAGCCCCAGCATTTT. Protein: CASSLLVSGNQPQHF.

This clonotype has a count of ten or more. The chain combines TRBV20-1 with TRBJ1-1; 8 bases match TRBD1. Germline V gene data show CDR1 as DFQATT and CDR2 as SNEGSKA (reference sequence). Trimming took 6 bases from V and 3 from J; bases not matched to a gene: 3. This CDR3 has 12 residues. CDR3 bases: TGCAGTGCCCAGGGGGCGGACACTGAAGCTTTCTTT. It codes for CSAQGADTEAFF.

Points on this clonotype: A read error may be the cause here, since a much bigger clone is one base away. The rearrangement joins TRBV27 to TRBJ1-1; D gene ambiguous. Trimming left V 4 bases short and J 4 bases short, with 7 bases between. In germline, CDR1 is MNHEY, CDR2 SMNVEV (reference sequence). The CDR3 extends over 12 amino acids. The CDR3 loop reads CASSSVSTEAFF. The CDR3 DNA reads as TGTGCCAGCAGTTCAGTGAGCACTGAAGCTTTCTTT.

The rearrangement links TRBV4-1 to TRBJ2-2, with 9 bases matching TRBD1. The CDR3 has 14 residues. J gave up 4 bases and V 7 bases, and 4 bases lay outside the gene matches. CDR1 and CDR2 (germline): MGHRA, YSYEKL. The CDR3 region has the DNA TGCGCCAGCACAACAGGGGGCCCCACCGGGGAGCTGTTTTTT. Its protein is CASTTGGPTGELFF.

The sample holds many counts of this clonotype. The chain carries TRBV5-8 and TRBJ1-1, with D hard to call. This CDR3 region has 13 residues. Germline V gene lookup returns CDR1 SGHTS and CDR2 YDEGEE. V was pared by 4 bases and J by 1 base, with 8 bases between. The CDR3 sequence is CASSIQENTEAFF. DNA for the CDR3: TGTGCCAGCAGCATTCAGGAGAACACTGAAGCTTTCTTT.

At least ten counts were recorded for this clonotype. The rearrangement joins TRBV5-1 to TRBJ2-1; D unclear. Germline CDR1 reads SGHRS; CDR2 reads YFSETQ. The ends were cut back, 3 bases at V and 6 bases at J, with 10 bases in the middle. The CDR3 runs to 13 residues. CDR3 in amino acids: CASSSGFINEQFF. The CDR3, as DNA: TGCGCCAGCAGCTCGGGTTTTATCAATGAGCAGTTCTTC.

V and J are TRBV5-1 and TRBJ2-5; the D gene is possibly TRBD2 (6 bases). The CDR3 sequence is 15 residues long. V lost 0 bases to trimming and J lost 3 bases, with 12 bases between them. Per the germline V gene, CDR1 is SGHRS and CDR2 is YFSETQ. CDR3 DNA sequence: TGCGCCAGCAGCTTGGCCGGGGGTAGTGAAGAGACCCAGTACTTC. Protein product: CASSLAGGSEETQYF. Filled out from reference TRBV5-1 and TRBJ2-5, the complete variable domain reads KAGVTQTPRYLIKTRGQQVTLSCSPISGHRSVSWYQQTPGQGLQFLFEYFSETQRNKGNFPGRFSGRQFSNSRSEMNVSTLELGDSALYLCASSLAGGSEETQYFGPGTRLLVL.

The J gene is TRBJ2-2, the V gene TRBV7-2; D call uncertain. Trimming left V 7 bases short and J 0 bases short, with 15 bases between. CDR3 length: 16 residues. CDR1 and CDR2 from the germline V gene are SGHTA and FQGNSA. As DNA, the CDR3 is TGTGCCAGCAACACTCAAAGACCAACGAACACCGGGGAGCTGTTTTTT. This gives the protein CASNTQRPTNTGELFF.

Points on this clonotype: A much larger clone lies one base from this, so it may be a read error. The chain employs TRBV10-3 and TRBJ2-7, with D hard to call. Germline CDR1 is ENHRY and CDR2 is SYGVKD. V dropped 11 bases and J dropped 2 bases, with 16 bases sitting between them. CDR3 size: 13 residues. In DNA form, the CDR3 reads TGTGCCCCCTCGCATAGAAAGACCTACGAGCAGTACTTC. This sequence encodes CAPSHRKTYEQYF.

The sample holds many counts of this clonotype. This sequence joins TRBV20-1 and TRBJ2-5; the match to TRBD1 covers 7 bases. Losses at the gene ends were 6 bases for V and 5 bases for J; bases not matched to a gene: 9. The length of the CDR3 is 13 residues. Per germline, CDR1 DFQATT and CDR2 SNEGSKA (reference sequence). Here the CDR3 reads CSALQGRGETQYF. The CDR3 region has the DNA TGCAGTGCCCTACAGGGGAGAGGGGAGACCCAGTACTTC.

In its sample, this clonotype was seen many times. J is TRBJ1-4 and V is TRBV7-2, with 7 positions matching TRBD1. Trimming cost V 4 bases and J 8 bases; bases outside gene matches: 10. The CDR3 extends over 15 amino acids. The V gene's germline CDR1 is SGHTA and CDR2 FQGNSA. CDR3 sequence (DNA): TGTGCCAGCAGCTCCGACGGGACAGCGTTCGAAAAACTGTTTTTT. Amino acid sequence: CASSSDGTAFEKLFF.

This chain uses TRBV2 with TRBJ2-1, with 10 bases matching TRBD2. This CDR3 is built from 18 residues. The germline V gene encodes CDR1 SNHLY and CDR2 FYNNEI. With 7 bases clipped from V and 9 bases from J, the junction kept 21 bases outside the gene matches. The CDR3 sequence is CASTMDRVSGRADSEQFF. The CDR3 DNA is TGTGCCAGCACTATGGACAGGGTGAGCGGGAGGGCCGACAGTGAGCAGTTCTTC.

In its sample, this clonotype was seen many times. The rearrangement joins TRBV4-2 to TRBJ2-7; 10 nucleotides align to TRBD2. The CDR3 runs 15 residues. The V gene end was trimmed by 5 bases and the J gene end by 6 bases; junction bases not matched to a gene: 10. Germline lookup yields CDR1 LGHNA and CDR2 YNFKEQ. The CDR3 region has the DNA TGTGCCAGCAGCGCATCAGCGGGAGGGCCCTCCGAGCAGTACTTC. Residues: CASSASAGGPSEQYF.

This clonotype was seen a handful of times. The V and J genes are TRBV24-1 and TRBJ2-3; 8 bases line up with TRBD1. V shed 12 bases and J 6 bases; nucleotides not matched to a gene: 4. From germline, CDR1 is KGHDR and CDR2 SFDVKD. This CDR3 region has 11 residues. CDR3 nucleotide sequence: TGTGCCCCCGCAGGGGGCGATACGCAGTATTTT. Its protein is CAPAGGDTQYF.

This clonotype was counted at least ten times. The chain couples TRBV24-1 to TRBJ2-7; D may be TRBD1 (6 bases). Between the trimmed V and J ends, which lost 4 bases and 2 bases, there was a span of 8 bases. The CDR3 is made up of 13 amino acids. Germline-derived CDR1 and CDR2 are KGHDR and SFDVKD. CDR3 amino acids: CATSEGAAYEQYF. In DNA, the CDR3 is TGTGCCACCAGTGAGGGGGCCGCCTACGAGCAGTACTTC.

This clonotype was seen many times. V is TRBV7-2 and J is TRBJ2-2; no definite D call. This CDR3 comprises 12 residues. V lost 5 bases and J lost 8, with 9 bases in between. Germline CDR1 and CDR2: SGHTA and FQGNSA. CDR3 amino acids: CASSPPFGELFF. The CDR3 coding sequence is TGTGCCAGCAGCCCGCCGTTTGGGGAGCTGTTTTTT.

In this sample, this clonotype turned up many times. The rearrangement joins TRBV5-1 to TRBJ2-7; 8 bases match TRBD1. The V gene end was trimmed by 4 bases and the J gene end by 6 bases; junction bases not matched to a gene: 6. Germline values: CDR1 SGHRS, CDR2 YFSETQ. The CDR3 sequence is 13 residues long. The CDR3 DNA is TGCGCCAGCAGCCCCGGACAGGGATTCGAGCAGTACTTC. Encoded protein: CASSPGQGFEQYF.

This CDR3 reads CSASPVERLKNIQYF. The CDR3 region has the DNA TGCAGTGCTTCCCCAGTGGAGCGGCTTAAAAACATTCAGTACTTC. V usage is TRBV20-1 and J usage is TRBJ2-4, with D maybe TRBD2 (5 bases). The germline V gene encodes CDR1 DFQATT and CDR2 SNEGSKA (reference sequence). Trimming took off 5 bases at V and 4 bases at J, with 18 bases between the two ends. The CDR3 is made up of 15 amino acids.

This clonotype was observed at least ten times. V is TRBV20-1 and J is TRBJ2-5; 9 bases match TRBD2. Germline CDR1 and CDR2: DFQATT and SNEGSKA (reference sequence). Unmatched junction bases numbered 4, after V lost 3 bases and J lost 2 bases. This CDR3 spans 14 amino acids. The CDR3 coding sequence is TGCAGTGCTAGGCCCACTAGCGGGCAAGAGACCCAGTACTTC. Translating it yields CSARPTSGQETQYF.

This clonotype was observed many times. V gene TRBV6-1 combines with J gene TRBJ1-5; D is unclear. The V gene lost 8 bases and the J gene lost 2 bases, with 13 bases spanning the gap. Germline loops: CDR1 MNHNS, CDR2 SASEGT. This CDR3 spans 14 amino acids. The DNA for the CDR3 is TGTGCCAGCGATGGTAGTGGCCGCAATCAGCCCCAGCATTTT. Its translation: CASDGSGRNQPQHF.

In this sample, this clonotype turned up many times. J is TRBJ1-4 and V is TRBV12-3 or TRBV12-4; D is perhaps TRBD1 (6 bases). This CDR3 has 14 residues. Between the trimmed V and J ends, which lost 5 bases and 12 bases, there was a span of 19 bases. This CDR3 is CASSPFDKGGQLFF. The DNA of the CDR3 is TGTGCCAGCAGTCCATTCGATAAGGGGGGGCAACTGTTTTTT.

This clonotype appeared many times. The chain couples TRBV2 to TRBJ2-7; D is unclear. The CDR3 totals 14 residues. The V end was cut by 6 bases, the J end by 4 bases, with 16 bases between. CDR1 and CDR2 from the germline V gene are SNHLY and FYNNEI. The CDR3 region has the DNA TGTGCCAGCAGCGAGCTTGGGGATAGGTACGAGCAGTACTTC. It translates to CASSELGDRYEQYF. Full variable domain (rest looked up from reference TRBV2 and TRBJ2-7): EPEVTQTPSHQVTQMGQEVILRCVPISNHLYFYWYRQILGQKVEFLVSFYNNEISEKSEIFDDQFSVERPDGSNFTLKIRSTKLEDSAMYFCASSELGDRYEQYFGPGTRLTVT.